These 30 T cell receptor beta chains share one sample of origin, sequenced in a study of blood T cell repertoires in COVID-19. Data came from immunoSEQ multiplex PCR; TCRdb stores just in-frame clones and leaves some out. This sample has 250,000 to 350,000 clones, with around 84% found just once. Sequencing used peripheral blood. These receptors came from a human donor with COVID-19, enrolled during active disease. The donor label of this sample is uncertain.

The chain combines TRBV19 with TRBJ2-7; TRBD2 matches 7 bases. Germline-derived CDR1 and CDR2 are LNHDA and SQIVND (reference sequence). The CDR3 extends over 14 amino acids. After removal of 3 bases from V and 3 bases from J, the junction contained 5 bases not matched to a gene. The CDR3 sequence is CASSMGRGGYEQYF. In nucleotides, the CDR3 is TGTGCCAGTAGTATGGGGAGGGGTGGCTACGAGCAGTACTTC.

The V call is TRBV11-3, the J call TRBJ1-1; D call uncertain. The V gene lost 3 bases and the J gene lost 0 bases, with 8 bases spanning the gap. This CDR3 region has 14 residues. Germline V gene data show CDR1 as SGHNT and CDR2 as YENEEA. Here the CDR3 reads CASSFGPVNTEAFF. CDR3 bases: TGTGCCAGCAGCTTTGGGCCAGTGAACACTGAAGCTTTCTTT.

The chain carries TRBV6-5 and TRBJ1-5, with TRBD1 matching 8 bases. The CDR3 is 15 amino acids. The junction had 8 bases not matched to a gene; V was cut back by 6 bases and J by 4 bases. Germline V gene data show CDR1 as MNHEY and CDR2 as SVGAGI. DNA for the CDR3: TGTGCCAGCAGCTTGAAAGACAGGGGAAATCAGCCCCAGCATTTT. It specifies CASSLKDRGNQPQHF.

This clone was seen just once. This chain uses TRBV29-1 with TRBJ1-4; 8 positions agree with TRBD1. V gave up 1 base and J gave up 6 bases; unmatched junction bases: 4. This CDR3 contains 14 residues. Per the germline V gene, CDR1 is SQVTM and CDR2 is ANQGSEA. CDR3 amino acids: CSVEGQGRDEKLFF. DNA of the CDR3: TGCAGCGTTGAAGGACAGGGGCGGGATGAAAAACTGTTTTTT.

The chain couples TRBV6-5 to TRBJ2-1, with 8 nucleotides matching TRBD2. CDR1 and CDR2 (germline): MNHEY, SVGAGI. The CDR3 is 15 amino acids. J was trimmed by 3 bases and V by 10 bases; bases with no gene match: 11. CDR3 nucleotide sequence: TGTGCCACCAGCAGGACTAGCCAAGACTACAATGAGCAGTTCTTC. It codes for CATSRTSQDYNEQFF.

The chain links TRBV5-1 to TRBJ2-4, with D possibly TRBD2 on 5 matching bases. Trimming removed 1 base from V and 9 bases from J, with 14 bases in between. This CDR3 region has 14 residues. Germline lookup yields CDR1 SGHRS and CDR2 YFSETQ. The CDR3 sequence: CASSLIGGSIIQYF. As DNA, the CDR3 is TGCGCCAGCAGCTTGATTGGCGGGTCGATCATTCAGTACTTC.

This clone was seen a single time. The V and J genes are TRBV28 and TRBJ1-6; no definite D call. Per the germline V gene, CDR1 is MDHEN and CDR2 is SYDVKM. This CDR3 spans 16 amino acids. V was pared by 1 base and J by 7 bases, with 14 bases between. CDR3 bases: TGTGCCAGCAGTTTATCTAGGCGGGTTTGGAATTCACCCCTCCACTTT. The encoded protein is CASSLSRRVWNSPLHF. The variable domain in full, completed from reference TRBV28 and TRBJ1-6, reads DVKVTQSSRYLVKRTGEKVFLECVQDMDHENMFWYRQDPGLGLRLIYFSYDVKMKEKGDIPEGYSVSREKKERFSLILESASTNQTSMYLCASSLSRRVWNSPLHFGNGTRLTVT.

The rearrangement joins TRBV30 to TRBJ2-7; the match to TRBD1 covers 8 bases. The CDR3 extends over 16 amino acids. The germline V gene encodes CDR1 GTSNPN and CDR2 SVGIG (reference sequence). Trimming at V came to 0 bases and at J to 2 bases, leaving 9 bases not matched to a gene. The CDR3 sequence: CAWSVLGETGAYEQYF. In DNA, the CDR3 is TGTGCCTGGAGTGTCCTGGGCGAGACAGGGGCCTACGAGCAGTACTTC.

The genes are TRBV28 and TRBJ1-1, with a tentative D call TRBD1 (5 bases). The germline CDR1 and CDR2 sequences are MDHEN and SYDVKM. The CDR3 loop spans 14 amino acids. The germline V and J ends were trimmed by 6 bases and 6 bases, with 17 bases remaining between them. CDR3 sequence reads: CASSKEQVGPEAFF. The DNA of the CDR3 is TGTGCCAGCAGCAAGGAACAGGTGGGGCCTGAAGCTTTCTTT.

J is TRBJ2-3 and V is TRBV7-2, with 8 bases matching TRBD2. The CDR3 extends over 14 amino acids. After removal of 5 bases from V and 9 bases from J, the junction contained 10 bases not matched to a gene. Germline CDR1 SGHTA, CDR2 FQGNSA. The CDR3 is CASSLGLAPGTQYF. Written as DNA, the CDR3 is TGTGCCAGCAGCCTCGGACTAGCCCCAGGGACGCAGTATTTT.

The chain employs TRBV11-2 and TRBJ2-7, with 12 bases identical to TRBD2. Germline trimming cut 5 bases from V and 2 bases from J; bases unmatched to any gene: 4. CDR1 is SGHAT, CDR2 FQNNGV, per germline. The CDR3 length is 15 residues. The CDR3 DNA reads TGTGCCAGCAGCCCCAGGACTAGCGGGGCCTACGAGCAGTACTTC. Protein sequence: CASSPRTSGAYEQYF.

The chain combines TRBV9 with TRBJ2-1; TRBD1 agrees at 8 bases. The CDR3 has 16 amino acids. The germline gives CDR1 SGDLS, CDR2 YYNGEE. V trimming: 3 bases; J trimming: 8 bases; junction bases outside the gene matches: 13. This CDR3 is CASSGVTGEVGDEQFF. The CDR3 DNA sequence: TGTGCCAGCAGCGGTGTGACAGGGGAGGTTGGGGATGAGCAGTTCTTC. Full variable domain (outside the CDR3, taken from reference TRBV9 and TRBJ2-1): DSGVTQTPKHLITATGQRVTLRCSPRSGDLSVYWYQQSLDQGLQFLIQYYNGEERAKGNILERFSAQQFPDLHSELNLSSLELGDSALYFCASSGVTGEVGDEQFFGPGTRLTVL.

This clone was seen only a few times. This chain uses TRBV11-2 with TRBJ2-2; the match to TRBD1 covers 7 bases. The germline gives CDR1 SGHAT, CDR2 FQNNGV. Trimming cost V 3 bases and J 3 bases; bases outside gene matches: 1. The CDR3 contains 14 residues. CDR3 DNA sequence: TGTGCCAGCAGCTTTGACAGGGACACCGGGGAGCTGTTTTTT. Protein sequence: CASSFDRDTGELFF.

The chain has TRBV6-5 and TRBJ2-3, with a weak D call TRBD1 (6 bases). The CDR3 totals 15 residues. V was shortened by 2 bases and J by 4 bases, with 13 bases between the two germline ends. The germline V gene encodes CDR1 MNHEY and CDR2 SVGAGI. For the CDR3, the DNA is TGTGCCAGCAGTTACGTTGGACAGCCTCCAGATACGCAGTATTTT. Encoded protein: CASSYVGQPPDTQYF.

The genes are TRBV6-6 and TRBJ2-1, with 12 bases identical to TRBD2. CDR1 is MNHNY and CDR2 is SVGAGI in the germline V gene (reference sequence). The V gene end was trimmed by 0 bases and the J gene end by 7 bases; junction bases not matched to a gene: 4. The CDR3 length is 16 residues. The CDR3 sequence is CASSYSTSGRSNEQFF. The DNA for the CDR3 is TGTGCCAGCAGTTACTCGACTAGCGGGAGAAGTAATGAGCAGTTCTTC.

This clone has a single count. V gene TRBV7-2 combines with J gene TRBJ2-1, with 7 bases lining up with TRBD2. Germline values: CDR1 SGHTA, CDR2 FQGNSA. This CDR3 spans 16 amino acids. V was clipped by 1 base and J by 7 bases; unmatched bases: 10. In DNA form, the CDR3 reads TGTGCCAGCAGCTTAGAGGGGACTATGTCGGGGAATGAGCAGTTCTTC. Its translation is CASSLEGTMSGNEQFF.

This clone was counted only a few times. The chain joins TRBV30 to TRBJ1-5; the match to TRBD1 covers 8 bases. The germline V gene has CDR1 GTSNPN and CDR2 SVGIG (reference sequence). This CDR3 has 13 amino acids. V shed 5 bases and J 6 bases; nucleotides not matched to a gene: 6. The chain's CDR3 is CAWAQGASQPQHF. In DNA, the CDR3 is TGTGCCTGGGCCCAGGGGGCGAGTCAGCCCCAGCATTTT.

This clone was observed a few times. This sequence joins TRBV18 and TRBJ2-7; 10 nucleotides align to TRBD2. The germline V gene has CDR1 KGHSH and CDR2 LQKENI. Losses at the gene ends were 6 bases for V and 5 bases for J; bases not matched to a gene: 4. The CDR3 has 13 residues. CDR3 DNA sequence: TGTGCCAGCTCGCGGACTAGCGGACACGAGCAGTACTTC. Amino acid sequence: CASSRTSGHEQYF.

This sequence joins TRBV6-2 or TRBV6-3 and TRBJ2-3, with no clear D. The V gene's germline CDR1 is MNHEY and CDR2 SVGEGT. The CDR3 sequence is 14 residues long. V was cut by 5 bases and J by 6 bases, with 15 bases left in between. The DNA of the CDR3 is TGTGCCAGCAGTAATTTACCTCCCGGGGATACGCAGTATTTT. It encodes CASSNLPPGDTQYF.

CDR3 bases: TGTGCCAGCAGCTTGGTGGGACTAGCGGGAATAAAGGAGTACAATGAGCAGTTCTTC. Translating it yields CASSLVGLAGIKEYNEQFF. The V gene is TRBV11-2, the J gene TRBJ2-1; TRBD2 aligns across 13 bases. The CDR3 runs 19 residues. Germline values: CDR1 SGHAT, CDR2 FQNNGV. J lost 4 bases, V lost 3 bases, and 12 bases had no gene match.

There are a few counts of this clone. This rearrangement joins TRBV6-5 to TRBJ1-5; the match to TRBD1 covers 9 bases. The CDR3 contains 15 residues. V shed 7 bases, J shed 0 bases, and the junction held 4 bases outside the gene matches. Germline CDR1 MNHEY, CDR2 SVGAGI. CDR3 nucleotides: TGTGCCAGCACTTGGACAGGGGATAGCAATCAGCCCCAGCATTTT. It encodes CASTWTGDSNQPQHF.

V and J are TRBV7-9 and TRBJ1-2; D perhaps matches TRBD1 (5 bases). The CDR3 length is 15 residues. The V end lost 3 bases, the J end lost 8 bases, and 19 bases lay between the germline ends. The germline V gene has CDR1 SEHNR and CDR2 FQNEAQ (reference sequence). Written as DNA, the CDR3 is TGTGCCAGCAGCTTCGCGGGGACGTCGAGGGGAGGCTACACCTTC. Translated: CASSFAGTSRGGYTF.

This chain connects TRBV7-9 to TRBJ1-5; the D gene is possibly TRBD1 (5 bases). This CDR3 has 14 amino acids. The V and J ends lost 1 base and 3 bases respectively, with 7 bases between them. Per the germline V gene, CDR1 is SEHNR and CDR2 is FQNEAQ (reference sequence). The CDR3 protein is CASSLGGDNQPQHF. The CDR3 nucleotides are TGTGCCAGCAGCTTAGGGGGGGACAATCAGCCCCAGCATTTT.

CDR3 sequence: CASSNRGNTGELFF. The CDR3 DNA sequence: TGTGCCAGTAGTAACAGGGGTAACACCGGGGAGCTGTTTTTT. The chain employs TRBV19 and TRBJ2-2; 7 bases align to TRBD1. This CDR3 contains 14 residues. Germline CDR1 and CDR2: LNHDA and SQIVND (reference sequence). V shed 4 bases, J shed 2 bases, and the junction held 1 base outside the gene matches.

The chain has TRBV28 and TRBJ1-3, with D perhaps TRBD1 (6 bases). The CDR3 has 15 amino acids. V lost 6 bases to trimming and J lost 0 bases, with 12 bases between them. Looked up from germline, CDR1 is MDHEN and CDR2 is SYDVKM. This CDR3 is CASRSTGSSGNTIYF. CDR3 in DNA: TGTGCCAGCAGGAGTACAGGGAGCTCTGGAAACACCATATATTTT.

The chain uses TRBV6-4 and TRBJ1-2; tentatively, D is TRBD1 (5 bases). There are 13 residues in the CDR3. The V gene lost 3 bases and the J gene lost 6 bases, with 11 bases spanning the gap. Germline CDR1 and CDR2: MRHNA and SNTAGT. The CDR3: CASSETTEDGYTF. The CDR3 DNA reads TGTGCCAGCAGTGAGACGACAGAGGATGGCTACACCTTC.

The V and J genes are TRBV3-1 (or the pseudogene TRBV3-2) and TRBJ2-3; 8 bases are a match to TRBD2. This CDR3 is built from 16 residues. V shed 4 bases, J shed 6 bases, and the junction held 12 bases outside the gene matches. Germline CDR1 and CDR2: LGHDT and YNNKEL (reference sequence). The CDR3 protein is CASSPNRAGEGDTQYF. CDR3 bases: TGTGCCAGCAGCCCTAACCGAGCGGGAGAGGGCGATACGCAGTATTTT.

This sequence joins TRBV5-1 and TRBJ2-2; perhaps TRBD2 as D (6 bases). CDR1 SGHRS and CDR2 YFSETQ come from the germline V gene. V dropped 2 bases and J dropped 0 bases, with 17 bases sitting between them. CDR3 length: 18 residues. CDR3: CASSLSPYAGTNTGELFF. DNA of the CDR3: TGCGCCAGCAGCTTAAGCCCCTATGCGGGAACGAACACCGGGGAGCTGTTTTTT.

CDR3 DNA sequence: TGTGCCATCAGCAAACAGGTGAACACTGAAGCTTTCTTT. Protein: CAISKQVNTEAFF. This chain connects TRBV10-3 to TRBJ1-1; possibly TRBD1 for D (5 bases). Germline V gene lookup returns CDR1 ENHRY and CDR2 SYGVKD. Trimming pared 6 bases from V and 0 bases from J, leaving 8 bases between. The CDR3 is 13 amino acids.

The chain carries TRBV28 and TRBJ2-7; possibly TRBD2 for D (6 bases). V lost 4 bases, J lost 3 bases, and 16 bases lay in between. The CDR3 covers 15 residues. Germline loops: CDR1 MDHEN, CDR2 SYDVKM. As DNA, the CDR3 is TGTGCCAGCAGTTCTCCGACTAGTAGATTCTACGAGCAGTACTTC. It encodes CASSSPTSRFYEQYF.